The present T cell receptor (beta chain) was sequenced within a study of shared clonotypes between healthy human individuals. Study-wide results and caveats: In general, naive subsets displayed greater estimated richness than memory subsets did.

This CDR3 region has 15 residues. V trimming: 4 bases; J trimming: 4 bases; junction bases outside the gene matches: 3. Germline V gene sequence: CDR1 LNHDA, CDR2 SQIVND (reference sequence). Genomic DNA of each subset was evenly split across several immunoSEQ plates. Generated by immunoSEQ multiplex PCR, the TCRdb table keeps only in-frame clones and is missing some. The table lists roughly 2 million clones, approximately 94% of them singletons. Splitting the CD4+ cells yielded a CD45RA+ naive subset and a CD45RA-negative memory subset. Regarding this clone: The target antigen is unknown.

This clonotype originated in a man between 18 and 29 years old in good health. V and J are TRBV19 and TRBJ2-2, with 10 bases fitting TRBD2. Sequenced input: naive CD4+ T cells sorted from blood. Subset described: CD45RA+ positively selected. In DNA, the CDR3 is TGTGCCAGTAGTACTAGCGGGAGTGGCACCGGGGAGCTGTTTTTT. Protein sequence: CASSTSGSGTGELFF.